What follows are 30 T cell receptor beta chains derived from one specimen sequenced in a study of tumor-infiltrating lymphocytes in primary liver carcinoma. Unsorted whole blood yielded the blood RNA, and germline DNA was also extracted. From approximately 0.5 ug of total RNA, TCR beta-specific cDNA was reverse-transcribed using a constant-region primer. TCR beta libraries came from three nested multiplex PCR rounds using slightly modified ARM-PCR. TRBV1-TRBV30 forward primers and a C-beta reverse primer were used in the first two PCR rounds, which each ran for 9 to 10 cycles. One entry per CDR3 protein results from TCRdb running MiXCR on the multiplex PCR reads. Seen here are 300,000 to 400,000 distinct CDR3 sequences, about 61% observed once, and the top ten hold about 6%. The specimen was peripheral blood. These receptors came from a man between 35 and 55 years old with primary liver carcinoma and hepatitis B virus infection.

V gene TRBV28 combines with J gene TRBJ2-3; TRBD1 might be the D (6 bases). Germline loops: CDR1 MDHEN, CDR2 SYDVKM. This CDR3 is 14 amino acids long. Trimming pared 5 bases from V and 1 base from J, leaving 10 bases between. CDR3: CASSPGVRTDTQYF. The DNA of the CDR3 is TGTGCCAGCAGTCCAGGGGTCCGCACAGATACGCAGTATTTT.

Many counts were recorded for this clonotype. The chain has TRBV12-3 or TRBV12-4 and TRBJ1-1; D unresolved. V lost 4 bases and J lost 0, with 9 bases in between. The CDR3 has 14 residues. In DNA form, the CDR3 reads TGTGCCAGCAGTTCACGTCGTATGAACACTGAAGCTTTCTTT. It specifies CASSSRRMNTEAFF.

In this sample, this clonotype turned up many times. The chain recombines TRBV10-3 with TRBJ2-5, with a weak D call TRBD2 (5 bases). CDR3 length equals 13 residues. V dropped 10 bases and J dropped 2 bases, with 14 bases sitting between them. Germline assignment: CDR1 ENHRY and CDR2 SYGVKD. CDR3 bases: TGTGCCACCGCCCTAGCTAGTCAAGAGACCCAGTACTTC. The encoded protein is CATALASQETQYF.

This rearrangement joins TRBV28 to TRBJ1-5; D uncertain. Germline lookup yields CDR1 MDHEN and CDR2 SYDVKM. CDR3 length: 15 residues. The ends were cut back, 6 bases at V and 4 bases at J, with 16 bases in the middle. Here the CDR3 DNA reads TGTGCCAGCAGATTACCGACAATACCAAATCAGCCCCAGCATTTT. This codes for CASRLPTIPNQPQHF. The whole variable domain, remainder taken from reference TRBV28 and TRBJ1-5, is DVKVTQSSRYLVKRTGEKVFLECVQDMDHENMFWYRQDPGLGLRLIYFSYDVKMKEKGDIPEGYSVSREKKERFSLILESASTNQTSMYLCASRLPTIPNQPQHFGDGTRLSIL.

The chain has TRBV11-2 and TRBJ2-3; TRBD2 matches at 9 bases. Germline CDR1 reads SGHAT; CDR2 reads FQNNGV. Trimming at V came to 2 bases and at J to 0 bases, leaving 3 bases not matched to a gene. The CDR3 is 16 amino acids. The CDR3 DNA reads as TGTGCCAGCAGCTTACAGCTAGCGGGAAGCACAGATACGCAGTATTTT. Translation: CASSLQLAGSTDTQYF.

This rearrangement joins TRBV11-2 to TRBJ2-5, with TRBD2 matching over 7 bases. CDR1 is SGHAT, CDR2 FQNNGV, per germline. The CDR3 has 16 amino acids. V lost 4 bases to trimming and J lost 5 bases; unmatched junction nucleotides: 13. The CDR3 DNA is TGTGCCAGCAGCTCCGGGGCTAGTGGAGCGGGGGAGACCCAGTACTTC. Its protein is CASSSGASGAGETQYF.

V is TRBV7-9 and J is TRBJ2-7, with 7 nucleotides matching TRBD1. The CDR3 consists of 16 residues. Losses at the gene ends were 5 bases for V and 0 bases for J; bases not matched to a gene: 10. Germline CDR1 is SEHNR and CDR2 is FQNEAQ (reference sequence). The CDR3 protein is CASSLKTRGSSYEQYF. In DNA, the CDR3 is TGTGCCAGCAGCCTAAAAACCAGGGGGAGCTCCTACGAGCAGTACTTC.

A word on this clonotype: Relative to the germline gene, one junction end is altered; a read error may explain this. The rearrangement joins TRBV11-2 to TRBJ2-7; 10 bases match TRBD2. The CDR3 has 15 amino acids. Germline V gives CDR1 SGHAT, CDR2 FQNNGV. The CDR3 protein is CASNLAGTSVYEQYF. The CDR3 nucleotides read TGTGCCAGCAACTTAGCCGGGACTAGCGTCTACGAGCAGTACTTT.

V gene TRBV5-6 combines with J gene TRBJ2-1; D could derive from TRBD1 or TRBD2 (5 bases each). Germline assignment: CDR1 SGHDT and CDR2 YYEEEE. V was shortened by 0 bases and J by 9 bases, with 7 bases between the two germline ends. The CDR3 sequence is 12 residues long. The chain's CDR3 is CASSLVGGEQFF. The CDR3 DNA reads TGTGCCAGCAGCTTGGTTGGGGGTGAGCAGTTCTTC.

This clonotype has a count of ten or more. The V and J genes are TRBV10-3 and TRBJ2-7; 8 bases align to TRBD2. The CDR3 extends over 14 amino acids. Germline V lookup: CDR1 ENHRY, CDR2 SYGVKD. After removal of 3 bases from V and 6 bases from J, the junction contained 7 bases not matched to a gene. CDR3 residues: CAISEKREKGEQYF. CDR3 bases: TGTGCCATCAGTGAAAAGCGGGAGAAGGGCGAGCAGTACTTC.

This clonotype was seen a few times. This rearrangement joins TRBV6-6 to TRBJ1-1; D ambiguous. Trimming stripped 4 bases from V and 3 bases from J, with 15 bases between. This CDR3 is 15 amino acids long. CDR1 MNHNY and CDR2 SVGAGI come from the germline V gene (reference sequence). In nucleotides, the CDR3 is TGTGCCAGCAGTTCGGTAGGTCGGGGAGACACTGAAGCTTTCTTT. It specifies CASSSVGRGDTEAFF.

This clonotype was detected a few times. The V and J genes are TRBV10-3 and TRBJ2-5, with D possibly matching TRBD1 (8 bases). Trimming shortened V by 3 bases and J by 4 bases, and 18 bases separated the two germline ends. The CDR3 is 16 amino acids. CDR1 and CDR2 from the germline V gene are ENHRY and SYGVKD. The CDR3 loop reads CAISDSTGEGGETQYF. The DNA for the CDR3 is TGTGCCATCAGTGACTCGACAGGGGAGGGGGGAGAGACCCAGTACTTC.

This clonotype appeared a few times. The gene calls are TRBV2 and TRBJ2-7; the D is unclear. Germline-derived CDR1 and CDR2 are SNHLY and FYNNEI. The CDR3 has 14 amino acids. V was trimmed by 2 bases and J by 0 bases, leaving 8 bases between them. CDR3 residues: CASSEQLFSYEQYF. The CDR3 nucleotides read TGTGCCAGCAGTGAACAGCTATTCTCCTACGAGCAGTACTTC.

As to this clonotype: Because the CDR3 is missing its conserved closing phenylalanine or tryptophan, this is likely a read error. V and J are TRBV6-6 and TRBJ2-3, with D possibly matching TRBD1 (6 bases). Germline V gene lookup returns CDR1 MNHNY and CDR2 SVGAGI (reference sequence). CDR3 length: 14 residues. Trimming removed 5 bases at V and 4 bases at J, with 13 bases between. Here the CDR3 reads CASSPGQPPDTQYI. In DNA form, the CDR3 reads TGTGCCAGCAGTCCTGGACAGCCCCCAGATACGCAGTATATT.

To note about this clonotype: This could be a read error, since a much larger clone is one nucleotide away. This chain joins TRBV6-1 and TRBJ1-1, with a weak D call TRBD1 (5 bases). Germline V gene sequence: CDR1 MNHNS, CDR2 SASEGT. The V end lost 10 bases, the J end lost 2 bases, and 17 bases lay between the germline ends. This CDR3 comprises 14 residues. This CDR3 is CANNPQGDNTEAFF. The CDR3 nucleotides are TGTGCCAACAATCCTCAGGGAGACAACACTGAAGCTTTCTTT.

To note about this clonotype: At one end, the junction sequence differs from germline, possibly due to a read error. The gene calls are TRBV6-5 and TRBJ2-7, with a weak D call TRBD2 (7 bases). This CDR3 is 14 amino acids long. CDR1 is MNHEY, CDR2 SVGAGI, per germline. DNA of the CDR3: TGTGTCAGCACCGTCGCGGGGGCACTGGACGAGCAGTACTTC. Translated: CVSTVAGALDEQYF.

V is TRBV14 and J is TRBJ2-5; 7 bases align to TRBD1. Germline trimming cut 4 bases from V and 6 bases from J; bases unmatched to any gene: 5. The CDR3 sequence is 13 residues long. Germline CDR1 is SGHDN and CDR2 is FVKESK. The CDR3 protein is CASSRQGSKTQYF. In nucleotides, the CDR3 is TGTGCCAGCAGCCGACAGGGCTCCAAGACCCAGTACTTC.

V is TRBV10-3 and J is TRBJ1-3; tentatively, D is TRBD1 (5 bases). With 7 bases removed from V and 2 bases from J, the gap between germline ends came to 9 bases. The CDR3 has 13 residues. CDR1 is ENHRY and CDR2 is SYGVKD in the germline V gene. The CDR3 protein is CAINDSAGNTIYF. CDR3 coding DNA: TGTGCCATCAACGACAGTGCTGGAAACACCATATATTTT.

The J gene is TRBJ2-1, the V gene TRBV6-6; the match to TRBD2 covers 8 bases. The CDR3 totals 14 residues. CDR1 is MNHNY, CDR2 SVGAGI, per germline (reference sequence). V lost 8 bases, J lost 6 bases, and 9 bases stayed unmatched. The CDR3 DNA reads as TGTGCCAGCGGCGGGCTAGCGGGTATCAATGAGCAGTTCTTC. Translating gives CASGGLAGINEQFF.

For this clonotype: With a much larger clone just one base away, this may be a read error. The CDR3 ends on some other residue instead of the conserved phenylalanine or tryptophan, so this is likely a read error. The CDR3 DNA reads TGTGCCAGCAGCTTGGGGAGGACAGGGACCGGATCGGGCTACACCTTA. Its translation is CASSLGRTGTGSGYTL. The chain carries TRBV5-4 and TRBJ1-2; 8 positions match TRBD1. Trimming at V came to 0 bases and at J to 8 bases, leaving 12 bases not matched to a gene. The CDR3 runs 16 residues. Per germline, CDR1 SGHNT and CDR2 YYREEE (reference sequence).

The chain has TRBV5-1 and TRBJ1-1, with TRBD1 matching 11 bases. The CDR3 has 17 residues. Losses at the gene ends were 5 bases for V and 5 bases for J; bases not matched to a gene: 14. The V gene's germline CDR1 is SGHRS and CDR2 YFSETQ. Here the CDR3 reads CASSHSMDRGRGTEAFF. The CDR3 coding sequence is TGCGCCAGCAGTCACTCTATGGACAGGGGGCGAGGAACTGAAGCTTTCTTT.

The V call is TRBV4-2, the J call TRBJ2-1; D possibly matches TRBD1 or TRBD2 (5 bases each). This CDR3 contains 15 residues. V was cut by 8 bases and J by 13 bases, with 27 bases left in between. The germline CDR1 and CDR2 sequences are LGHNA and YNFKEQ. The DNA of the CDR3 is TGTGCCAGCGACCAAGGTGAGGGGCCCCCCTCATTACAGTTCTTC. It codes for CASDQGEGPPSLQFF.

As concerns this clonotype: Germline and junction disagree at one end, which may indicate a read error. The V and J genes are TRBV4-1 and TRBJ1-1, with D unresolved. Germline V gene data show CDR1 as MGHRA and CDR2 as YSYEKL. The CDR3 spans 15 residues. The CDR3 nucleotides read TGCGCCAGCAGCCAAGATCACGACTCTAACACTGAAGCTTCCTTT. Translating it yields CASSQDHDSNTEASF.

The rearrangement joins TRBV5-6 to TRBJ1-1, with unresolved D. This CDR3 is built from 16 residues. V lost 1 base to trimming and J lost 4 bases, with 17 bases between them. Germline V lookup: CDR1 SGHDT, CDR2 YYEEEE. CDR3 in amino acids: CASSLTVRRMSTEAFF. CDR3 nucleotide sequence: TGTGCCAGCAGCTTGACAGTTCGGCGGATGAGCACTGAAGCTTTCTTT.

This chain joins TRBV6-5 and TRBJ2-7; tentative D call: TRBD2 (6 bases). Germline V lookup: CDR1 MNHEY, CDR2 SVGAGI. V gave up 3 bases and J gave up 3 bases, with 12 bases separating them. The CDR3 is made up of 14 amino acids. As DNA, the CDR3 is TGTGCCAGCAGTTATGGGGACTCCATCTACGAGCAGTACTTC. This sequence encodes CASSYGDSIYEQYF.

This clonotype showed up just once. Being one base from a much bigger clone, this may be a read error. CDR3: CASRRDYNSPLHF. Here the CDR3 DNA reads TGTGCCAGCCGTCGGGACTATAATTCACCCCTCCACTTT. The chain employs TRBV12-3 or TRBV12-4 and TRBJ1-6; unclear D gene. CDR3 length: 13 residues. V was trimmed by 8 bases and J by 3 bases, leaving 8 bases between them.

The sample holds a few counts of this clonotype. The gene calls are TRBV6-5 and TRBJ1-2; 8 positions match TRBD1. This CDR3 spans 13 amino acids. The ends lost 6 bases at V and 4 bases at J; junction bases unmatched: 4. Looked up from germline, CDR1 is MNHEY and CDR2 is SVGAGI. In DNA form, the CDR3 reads TGTGCCAGCAGGACAGGGGACAGCTATGGCTACACCTTC. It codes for CASRTGDSYGYTF.

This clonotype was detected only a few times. CDR3 sequence reads: CASSLSRLALGKKETQYF. The CDR3, as DNA: TGTGCCAGCAGCTTATCGAGGCTGGCCCTGGGAAAGAAAGAGACCCAGTACTTC. The J gene is TRBJ2-5, the V gene TRBV11-2; D uncertain. Trimming left V 2 bases short and J 3 bases short, with 22 bases between. The germline gives CDR1 SGHAT, CDR2 FQNNGV. The CDR3 runs to 18 residues.

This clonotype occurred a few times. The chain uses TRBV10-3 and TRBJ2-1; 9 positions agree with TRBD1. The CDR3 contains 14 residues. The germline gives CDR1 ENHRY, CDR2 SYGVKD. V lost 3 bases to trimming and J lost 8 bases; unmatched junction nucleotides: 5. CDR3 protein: CAISDPGQGDEQFF. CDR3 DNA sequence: TGTGCCATCAGTGATCCGGGACAGGGAGATGAGCAGTTCTTC.

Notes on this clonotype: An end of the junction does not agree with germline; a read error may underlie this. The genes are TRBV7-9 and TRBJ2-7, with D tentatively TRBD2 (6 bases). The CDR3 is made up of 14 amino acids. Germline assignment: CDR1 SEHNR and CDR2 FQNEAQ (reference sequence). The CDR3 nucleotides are TGTGCCACCAGCCCGACTGAAGGCGGGGTCGAGCAGTACTTC. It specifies CATSPTEGGVEQYF.